This T cell receptor (beta chain) was retrieved from a study of technical replicates of blood from several donors. Here immunoSEQ multiplex PCR was the method, and the copy in TCRdb shows in-frame clones only, minus some. The repertoire consists of about 53,000 clones, with around 84% occurring once and the leading ten covering more than 4.5%. This CDR3 has 15 residues. Germline lookup yields CDR1 SGDLS and CDR2 YYNGEE. Trimming cost V 6 bases and J 3 bases, with 17 bases left between them. The sequence was collected from a human donor in good health. Some clones in this sample may be carry-over from other donors' samples. Sample: PBMCs. The chain uses TRBV9 and TRBJ2-3, with D tentatively TRBD1 (5 bases). CDR3 amino acids: CASTYSGHKTDTQYF. In nucleotides, the CDR3 is TGTGCCAGCACGTACTCCGGACACAAAACAGATACGCAGTATTTT.